One T cell receptor beta chain is described in this entry. This entry belongs to a study of blood T cell repertoires in COVID-19. Background on the study: Both acute and convalescent COVID-19 samples were obtained from the United States, Italy and Spain.

Original processing notes: Estimation of nucleated cell counts was performed using reference gene primer amplification. The table came from immunoSEQ multiplex PCR; TCRdb's copy has only in-frame clones and leaves some out. The D gene and trimming were derived from the DNA, and the V and J assignments and clone size from that table. The table records over 65,000 clones, roughly 85% of them present only once. CDR1 is MGHDK and CDR2 is SYGVNS in the germline V gene. This CDR3 is 14 amino acids long. V gave up 7 bases and J gave up 10 bases; unmatched junction bases: 9. This receptor was obtained from a middle-aged man with active or convalescent COVID-19. The J gene is TRBJ2-1, the V gene TRBV25-1, with 11 bases lining up with TRBD2. Sequenced input: peripheral blood. The CDR3 loop reads CASTRRGTSGEQFF. In DNA, the CDR3 is TGTGCCAGCACCCGGCGGGGGACTAGCGGAGAGCAGTTCTTC.